The following is a T cell receptor beta chain sequence with its context. Repertoires were generated with immunoSEQ multiplex PCR, while TCRdb's copy carries only in-frame clones and drops some. The sample lists 23,000 or so clones, approximately 91% seen once, with 0.72% in the top ten. The sample is drawn from a study of untreated major depressive disorder. Patients had taken no psychiatric medication, including antidepressants, for at least 8 weeks before enrollment. Roughly 32 ml of peripheral blood was collected per donor. The receptor was isolated from a woman younger than 45 with major depressive disorder. The sample was CD4+ T cells from PBMCs.

The CDR3 bases are TGTGCCAGCAGTGGCGGAGGGGGCTACACCTTC. It translates to CASSGGGGYTF. This chain joins TRBV25-1 and TRBJ1-2; D gene unclear. Germline CDR1 MGHDK, CDR2 SYGVNS. V was cut by 4 bases and J by 8 bases, with 8 bases left in between. CDR3 length: 11 amino acids.